This entry lists 25 T cell receptor beta chains sequenced from one sample in a study of blood T cell repertoires in COVID-19. Profiled with immunoSEQ multiplex PCR; TCRdb holds only in-frame clones, not every one. The table records a few hundred thousand clones, 75% to 85% of them present only once. The specimen was peripheral blood. These receptors all stem from a man over 45 with active or convalescent COVID-19.

This clone was found once. The chain combines TRBV11-3 with TRBJ1-2, with D possibly TRBD1 on 5 matching bases. This CDR3 region has 14 residues. Trimming left V 7 bases short and J 9 bases short, with 21 bases between. CDR1 and CDR2 from the germline V gene are SGHNT and YENEEA. The chain's CDR3 is CASTPWRDALSYTF. The CDR3 coding sequence is TGTGCCAGCACCCCATGGAGGGACGCCCTGAGCTACACCTTC.

The chain combines TRBV28 with TRBJ1-2; no clear D. Trimming removed 6 bases at V and 4 bases at J, with 9 bases between. There are 12 residues in the CDR3. Germline loops: CDR1 MDHEN, CDR2 SYDVKM. CDR3 nucleotides: TGTGCCAGCAGGACAACCCTCTATGGCTACACCTTC. Translating gives CASRTTLYGYTF.

The V call is TRBV19, the J call TRBJ1-2; maybe TRBD1 (6 bases). Germline-derived CDR1 and CDR2 are LNHDA and SQIVND (reference sequence). V gave up 3 bases and J gave up 4 bases, with 9 bases separating them. The CDR3 contains 13 residues. The CDR3 DNA sequence: TGTGCCAGTAGTATGGACAGAATCTATGGCTACACCTTC. Encoded protein: CASSMDRIYGYTF. Complete variable domain (other parts from reference TRBV19 and TRBJ1-2): DGGITQSPKYLFRKEGQNVTLSCEQNLNHDAMYWYRQDPGQGLRLIYYSQIVNDFQKGDIAEGYSVSREKKESFPLTVTSAQKNPTAFYLCASSMDRIYGYTFGSGTRLTVV.

This chain connects TRBV4-1 to TRBJ2-7, with 7 bases fitting TRBD1. Losses at the gene ends were 4 bases for V and 7 bases for J; bases not matched to a gene: 10. Germline CDR1 is MGHRA and CDR2 is YSYEKL. CDR3 length: 14 residues. The CDR3 DNA follows: TGCGCCAGCAGCCCCGAAGGTCCGGACAGGGAGCAGTACTTC. Residues: CASSPEGPDREQYF.

Note on this clone: The junction differs from germline at one of its ends, possibly a read error. J is TRBJ2-5 and V is TRBV3-1 (or the pseudogene TRBV3-2); 9 nucleotides line up with TRBD2. This CDR3 region has 18 residues. Germline lookup yields CDR1 LGHDT and CDR2 YNNKEL (reference sequence). The CDR3 is CASSQFGGREGRQGTQYF. The CDR3 region has the DNA TGTGCCAGCAGCCAATTTGGCGGGCGGGAGGGCCGGCAAGGGACCCAGTACTTC.

The J gene is TRBJ2-6, the V gene TRBV7-8; 8 bases agree with TRBD1. Germline CDR1 and CDR2: SGHVS and FQNEAQ. V was pared by 5 bases and J by 0 bases, with 6 bases of the junction left unmatched. This CDR3 spans 17 amino acids. The chain's CDR3 is CASSPGQGLSGANVLTF. CDR3 nucleotide sequence: TGTGCCAGCAGCCCAGGACAGGGCCTCTCTGGGGCCAACGTCCTGACTTTC.

The V gene is TRBV7-2, the J gene TRBJ1-1; TRBD1 matches 7 bases. The trim removed 2 bases at V and 10 bases at J, leaving 19 bases unmatched. The CDR3 contains 17 residues. Germline CDR1 and CDR2: SGHTA and FQGNSA. The DNA for the CDR3 is TGTGCCAGCAGCTTAATGGGGGGCGGGACAGCCCGTTTTGCAGCTTTCTTT. The encoded protein is CASSLMGGGTARFAAFF.

The genes are TRBV10-3 and TRBJ1-2; possible D gene TRBD1, 6 bases. This CDR3 is built from 15 residues. In germline, CDR1 is ENHRY, CDR2 SYGVKD. The ends were cut back, 5 bases at V and 4 bases at J, with 17 bases in the middle. In nucleotides, the CDR3 is TGTGCCATCAGTCCGGAGGACAGTGTTCTCTATGGCTACACCTTC. Its translation: CAISPEDSVLYGYTF.

Only a few counts were recorded for this clone. The chain links TRBV11-1 to TRBJ2-7; D may be TRBD2 (5 bases). There are 15 residues in the CDR3. The V gene's germline CDR1 is SGHAT and CDR2 FQDESV (reference sequence). The germline V and J ends were trimmed by 6 bases and 3 bases, with 18 bases remaining between them. Written as DNA, the CDR3 is TGTGCCAGCAGTTCCAGACAAGGGAGAAGCTACGAGCAGTACTTC. The encoded protein is CASSSRQGRSYEQYF.

V is TRBV6-4 and J is TRBJ2-7, with 7 bases aligning to TRBD2. The CDR3 is 14 residues long. V dropped 4 bases and J dropped 0; count of bases not matched to a gene: 3. Germline V CDR1 and CDR2: MRHNA, SNTAGT. The CDR3 region has the DNA TGTGCCAGCAGTGGTAAGCGGGGCTCCTACGAGCAGTACTTC. Protein product: CASSGKRGSYEQYF.

This clone was detected ten times or more. This chain links TRBV7-2 with TRBJ1-6; D is undetermined. The V and J ends lost 5 bases and 10 bases respectively, with 9 bases between them. This CDR3 is 12 amino acids long. CDR1 SGHTA and CDR2 FQGNSA come from the germline V gene. In nucleotides, the CDR3 is TGTGCCAGCAGCGACTTTAGGTCACCCCTCCACTTT. It specifies CASSDFRSPLHF. Combining the CDR3 with reference TRBV7-2 and TRBJ1-6 gives the whole variable domain GAGVSQSPSNKVTEKGKDVELRCDPISGHTALYWYRQSLGQGLEFLIYFQGNSAPDKSGLPSDRFSAERTGGSVSTLTIQRTQQEDSAVYLCASSDFRSPLHFGNGTRLTVT.

This clone appeared a few times. The V and J genes are TRBV28 and TRBJ1-5; D possibly corresponds to TRBD1 (6 bases). Germline CDR1 reads MDHEN; CDR2 reads SYDVKM. V shed 5 bases and J shed 8 bases, with 7 bases lying between them. The CDR3 extends over 11 amino acids. The CDR3 sequence is CASSTGKPQHF. Written as DNA, the CDR3 is TGTGCCAGCAGTACAGGGAAGCCCCAGCATTTT. The variable domain in full, completed from reference TRBV28 and TRBJ1-5, reads DVKVTQSSRYLVKRTGEKVFLECVQDMDHENMFWYRQDPGLGLRLIYFSYDVKMKEKGDIPEGYSVSREKKERFSLILESASTNQTSMYLCASSTGKPQHFGDGTRLSIL.

This clone was recorded a few times. The chain has TRBV18 and TRBJ1-5; TRBD1 matches 8 bases. V shed 6 bases, J shed 6 bases, and the junction held 7 bases outside the gene matches. Germline V CDR1 and CDR2: KGHSH, LQKENI. The CDR3 consists of 14 residues. CDR3 sequence (DNA): TGTGCCAGCTCGAGAGGACAGGGCGCTCAGCCCCAGCATTTT. Its protein is CASSRGQGAQPQHF.

This chain links TRBV6-5 with TRBJ2-1; possible D gene TRBD1, 5 bases. The germline V and J ends were trimmed by 6 bases and 0 bases, with 12 bases remaining between them. Looked up from germline, CDR1 is MNHEY and CDR2 is SVGAGI. The length of the CDR3 is 15 residues. The CDR3 sequence: CASSLQESSYNEQFF. The DNA of the CDR3 is TGTGCCAGCAGCCTACAGGAAAGCTCCTACAATGAGCAGTTCTTC.

The genes are TRBV4-1 and TRBJ2-1; D is uncertain. The CDR3 contains 17 residues. Germline-derived CDR1 and CDR2 are MGHRA and YSYEKL. Trimming shortened V by 1 base and J by 4 bases, and 17 bases separated the two germline ends. The CDR3 sequence is CASSQVPTRLTYNEQFF. The CDR3 DNA reads as TGCGCCAGCAGCCAAGTCCCGACGCGGCTTACATACAATGAGCAGTTCTTC.

The chain has TRBV3-1 (or the pseudogene TRBV3-2) and TRBJ1-3; 7 bases agree with TRBD1. The germline gives CDR1 LGHDT, CDR2 YNNKEL (reference sequence). Germline trimming cut 4 bases from V and 0 bases from J; bases unmatched to any gene: 3. This CDR3 spans 15 amino acids. CDR3 in amino acids: CASSPTGASGNTIYF. CDR3 sequence (DNA): TGTGCCAGCAGCCCAACAGGGGCCTCTGGAAACACCATATATTTT.

The gene calls are TRBV5-1 and TRBJ1-1; 7 bases fit TRBD1. The CDR3 consists of 15 residues. CDR1 SGHRS and CDR2 YFSETQ come from the germline V gene. With V trimmed by 5 bases and J by 3 bases, 10 bases remained unmatched. The CDR3 loop is CASRITQGSYTEAFF. The CDR3 DNA reads TGCGCCAGCAGAATAACACAGGGGAGTTACACTGAAGCTTTCTTT. The full variable domain, rest sourced from reference TRBV5-1 and TRBJ1-1, is KAGVTQTPRYLIKTRGQQVTLSCSPISGHRSVSWYQQTPGQGLQFLFEYFSETQRNKGNFPGRFSGRQFSNSRSEMNVSTLELGDSALYLCASRITQGSYTEAFFGQGTRLTVV.

This clone was observed a few times. J is TRBJ1-3 and V is TRBV6-5; tentatively, D is TRBD1 (5 bases). V was clipped by 10 bases and J by 1 base, with 17 bases between them. This CDR3 is 15 amino acids long. The germline CDR1 and CDR2 sequences are MNHEY and SVGAGI. DNA for the CDR3: TGTGCCACACGCGGACATGGGAAATCTGGAAACACCATATATTTT. It encodes CATRGHGKSGNTIYF.

The chain has TRBV2 and TRBJ1-6; no firm D call. This CDR3 has 13 amino acids. Trimming stripped 0 bases from V and 14 bases from J, with 11 bases between. Per the germline V gene, CDR1 is SNHLY and CDR2 is FYNNEI. This CDR3 is CASSEAYTRTLHF. The CDR3 DNA is TGTGCCAGCAGTGAAGCGTACACTAGAACCCTCCACTTT.

The rearrangement links TRBV28 to TRBJ1-1, with TRBD1 as a possible D gene (6 bases). The CDR3 is made up of 12 amino acids. The germline V gene encodes CDR1 MDHEN and CDR2 SYDVKM. V was clipped by 6 bases and J by 7 bases, with 12 bases between them. This CDR3 reads CASRTQGLEAFF. The CDR3 DNA reads as TGTGCCAGCAGGACACAGGGTCTTGAAGCTTTCTTT.

The rearrangement joins TRBV12-5 to TRBJ1-2, with TRBD1 matching over 8 bases. The CDR3 is made up of 14 amino acids. Germline lookup yields CDR1 LGHNT and CDR2 FRNRAP. With V trimmed by 5 bases and J by 2 bases, 4 bases remained unmatched. CDR3 sequence reads: CASGPRQGNYGYTF. The CDR3 DNA sequence: TGTGCTAGTGGTCCGCGACAGGGGAACTATGGCTACACCTTC.

This clone was recorded a few times. The chain recombines TRBV10-3 with TRBJ1-6; 8 bases are a match to TRBD1. Germline assignment: CDR1 ENHRY and CDR2 SYGVKD. V dropped 6 bases and J dropped 9; count of bases not matched to a gene: 7. This CDR3 has 14 amino acids. The CDR3 reads CAISPIQGASPLHF. For the CDR3, the DNA is TGTGCCATCAGCCCCATTCAGGGGGCTTCACCCCTCCACTTT.

V gene TRBV6-6 combines with J gene TRBJ1-1, with D perhaps TRBD1 (5 bases). Germline lookup yields CDR1 MNHNY and CDR2 SVGAGI (reference sequence). There are 12 residues in the CDR3. The V gene lost 5 bases and the J gene lost 5 bases, with 9 bases spanning the gap. The CDR3 region has the DNA TGTGCCAGCAGTAATAGGGGAACTGAAGCTTTCTTT. This codes for CASSNRGTEAFF.

J is TRBJ2-1 and V is TRBV20-1, with TRBD2 identical over 11 bases. J gave up 5 bases and V 3 bases, and 15 bases lay outside the gene matches. There are 18 residues in the CDR3. Germline V gene data show CDR1 as DFQATT and CDR2 as SNEGSKA (reference sequence). CDR3 DNA: TGCAGTGCTAGTATATCTTATCATGGGACTAGCGGAGACAATGAGCAGTTCTTC. This codes for CSASISYHGTSGDNEQFF.

The chain couples TRBV7-2 to TRBJ1-1, with 7 bases identical to TRBD1. Germline lookup yields CDR1 SGHTA and CDR2 FQGNSA. V lost 5 bases, J lost 2 bases, and 5 bases stayed unmatched. CDR3 length equals 14 residues. CDR3 in DNA: TGTGCCAGCAGCACGACAGGGATCAACACTGAAGCTTTCTTT. Translation: CASSTTGINTEAFF.